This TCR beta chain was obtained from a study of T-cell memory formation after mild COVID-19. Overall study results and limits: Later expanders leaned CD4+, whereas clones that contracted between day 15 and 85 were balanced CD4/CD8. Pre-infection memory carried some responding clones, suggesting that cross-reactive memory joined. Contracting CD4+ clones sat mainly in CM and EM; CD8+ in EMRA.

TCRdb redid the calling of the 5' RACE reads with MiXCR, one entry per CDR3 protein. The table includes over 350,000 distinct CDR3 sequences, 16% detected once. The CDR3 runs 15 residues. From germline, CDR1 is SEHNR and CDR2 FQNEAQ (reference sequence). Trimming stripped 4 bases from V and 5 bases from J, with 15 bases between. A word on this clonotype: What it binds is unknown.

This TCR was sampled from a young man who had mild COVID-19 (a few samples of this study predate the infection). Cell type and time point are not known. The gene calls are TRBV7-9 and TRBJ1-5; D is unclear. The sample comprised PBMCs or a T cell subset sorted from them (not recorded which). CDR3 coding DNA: TGTGCCAGCAGCTCTGAACGCCAGGCCGATCAGCCCCAGCATTTT. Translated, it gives CASSSERQADQPQHF.